This T cell receptor beta chain was retrieved from a study of graft-versus-host responses after intestinal transplantation (dated by TCRdb to the early 2020s). Concerning the study at large: Recipients received multivisceral, liver-intestinal, or isolated intestinal transplants. A peak of at least 4% donor T cells among recipient peripheral blood mononuclear cells was the definition used for donor T cell macrochimerism. Samples from a few later patients were sequenced in-house on an Illumina MiSeq with MiXCR processing rather than by the commercial service. Bulk TCR-beta CDR3 sequencing was used to track graft-versus-host and host-versus-graft alloreactive T cell clones in the graft, circulation and bone marrow after intestinal transplantation. Every recipient was given anti-thymocyte globulin induction, then maintenance tacrolimus and steroids for around three years. To identify alloreactive clones, pre-transplant mixed lymphocyte reaction products were sequenced and then compared with unstimulated pre-transplant donor and recipient T cells. Of the roughly 25 intestinal transplant recipients enrolled in the cohort, one of whom was a retransplant, a few patients without pretransplant specimens were excluded. What the study reported, not specific to this receptor: The conclusions were limited by the relatively low number and heterogeneity of the intestinal transplant patients. Patients with donor T cell macrochimerism had high GvH to HvG T cell clonal ratios in their allografts. Early after transplant, declines in HvG clones were associated with peak levels of circulating GvH clones. GvH clones were detected in recipient bone marrow, and some of these GvH clones were observed earlier in ileal mucosa or blood, consistent with an intestinal mucosal origin.

Libraries were made using the immunoSEQ multiplex PCR assay. In most patients, genomic DNA was isolated using the Qiagen DNeasy Blood and Tissue Kit and sent frozen to Adaptive Biotechnologies for TCR sequencing. Adaptive Biotechnologies carried out high-throughput TCR-beta CDR3 sequencing of genomic DNA for most patients. As for the original processing: Adaptive's ImmunoSEQ software supplied the TCR sequencing data for 18 patients, while MiXCR and VDJtools were used to process a few other patients. To correct CD4 versus CD8 sorting errors, sequences present in both subsets at a frequency ratio below 5:1 were removed. Because the origin of CDR3 nucleotide sequences shared between donor and recipient could not be assigned, those sequences were removed. To count as alloreactive, a clone needed at least 2-fold expansion over unstimulated cells and a minimum CFSE-low frequency of 0.002% (template counts) or 0.001% (read counts). A clone was considered mappable if detected in the sequenced pre-transplant spleen, lymph node, or MLR CFSE-low populations of the donor or recipient. The cumulative frequency of alloreactive clones was calculated as a percentage of all sequences, weighted by copy number. Not all clones reach the TCRdb copy of this immuneACCESS table, which keeps in-frame sequences only. Checked studies attribute under half of the gap to unresolved V genes and leave the rest unexplained. V and J calls and clone size are as listed in that table; D and trimming were resolved from the DNA. Counted in this sample were about 11,000 clones; around 32% of them appeared once. The ten largest clones add up to under 2% of the sample.

Reading the label with the study, this specimen's time point is: cells obtained before transplantation from donor or recipient. In the mixed lymphocyte reactions, about 200,000 CFSE-labeled pre-transplant responders were plated with about 200,000 irradiated violet-dye-labeled stimulators and cultured for 5 to 6 days. Proliferating CD3+CD4+CFSE-low and CD3+CD8+CFSE-low responder cells were FACS-sorted on a BD Influx sorter after the mixed lymphocyte reaction. This clone is medium-sized (0.01 to 0.1%). Per-base qualities were not stored, and no clone one base away is much larger. V gives up 2 bases and J gives up 2 bases, and the segment between their germline ends measures 6 bases. Reading the germline V gene (reference sequence) gives CDR1 GTSNPN and CDR2 SVGIG. Measured from the cysteine to the phenylalanine, the CDR3 is 12 residues long. CDR3 DNA is the only sequence kept; it has 36 bases, read in frame from the first base.

The TCR comes from a human patient who was an organ donor for intestinal transplantation. The sequence joins TRBV30 to TRBJ2-5, with no reliable assignment of the D segment. The sequenced sample was alloreactive CD4+ T cells from a mixed lymphocyte reaction culture, obtained before transplantation. Interpreted using the paper, the cell subset or site label stands for: CFSE-low proliferating T cells sorted from roughly six-day pre-transplant mixed lymphocyte reaction (GvH or HvG direction). The CDR3 region has the sequence CAWSSGQETQYF. The DNA sequence is given as TGTGCCTGGAGTTCCGGTCAAGAGACCCAGTACTTC.